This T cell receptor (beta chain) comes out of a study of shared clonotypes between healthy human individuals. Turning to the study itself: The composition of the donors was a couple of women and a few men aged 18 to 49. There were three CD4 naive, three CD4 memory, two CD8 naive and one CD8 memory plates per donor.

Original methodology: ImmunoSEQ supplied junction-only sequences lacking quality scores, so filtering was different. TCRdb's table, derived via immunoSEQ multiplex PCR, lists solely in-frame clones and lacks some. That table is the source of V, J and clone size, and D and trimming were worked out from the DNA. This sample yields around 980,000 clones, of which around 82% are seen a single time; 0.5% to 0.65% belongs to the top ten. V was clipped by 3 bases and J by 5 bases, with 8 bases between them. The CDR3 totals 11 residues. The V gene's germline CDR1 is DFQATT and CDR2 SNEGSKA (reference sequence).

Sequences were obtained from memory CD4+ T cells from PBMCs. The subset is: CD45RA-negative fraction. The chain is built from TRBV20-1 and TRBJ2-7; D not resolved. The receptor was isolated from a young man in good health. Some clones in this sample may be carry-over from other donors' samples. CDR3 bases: TGCAGTGCTAGTCGGCTAAACGAGCAGTACTTC. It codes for CSASRLNEQYF.